This T cell receptor (beta chain) was found in a study of blood T cell repertoires in COVID-19. Libraries were prepared by immunoSEQ multiplex PCR; TCRdb keeps only in-frame clonotypes and omits some of them. Among 270,000 or so clones listed, approximately 86% were seen once. V lost 5 bases to trimming and J lost 9 bases; unmatched junction nucleotides: 3. The CDR3 is 13 residues long. Germline V gene sequence: CDR1 MNHEY, CDR2 SVGAGI. The chain links TRBV6-5 to TRBJ2-1, with 11 bases that match TRBD2. Sequencing was performed on peripheral blood. This clonotype was sampled from a woman younger than 30 with acute or convalescent COVID-19. This chain's CDR3 is CASSLAGGGEQFF. Here the CDR3 DNA reads TGTGCCAGCAGTCTAGCGGGAGGAGGTGAGCAGTTCTTC.